The clone carrying this T cell receptor beta chain appeared a few times. Antigen specificity is unknown. Libraries of TCR beta came from quantitative 5'-RACE with molecular barcodes. TCRdb fed the 5' RACE reads into MiXCR, producing one record per CDR3 protein. This sample carries hundreds of thousands of distinct CDR3 sequences, about 16% of them seen once, and the ten largest clones take more than 40%. This specimen belongs to a study of CD8 T cells in ankylosing spondylitis. Overall study results and limits: It was reported that disease-linked clones were significantly enriched in matched ankylosing spondylitis synovial fluid. Prior literature has documented some motif variants in synovial fluid and blood from reactive arthritis. Blood of patients with ankylosing spondylitis appeared to be characterized by a TCR beta motif of several highly homologous variants.

Sequenced input: blood, either unsorted or a sorted T cell fraction (not recorded which). The origin of this receptor is a male donor with ankylosing spondylitis.

As DNA, the CDR3 is TGTGCCAGCAGTGAAATCGGGGGCCTGAACACTGAAGCTTTCTTT. This translates into CASSEIGGLNTEAFF. The chain couples TRBV2 to TRBJ1-1, with D perhaps matching TRBD1 (6 bases). The CDR3 runs 15 residues. The germline V gene encodes CDR1 SNHLY and CDR2 FYNNEI. V lost 2 bases, J lost 0 bases, and 10 bases lay in between.